The entry below describes one T cell receptor (beta chain). The data originate from a study of blood T cell repertoires in COVID-19. In the study overall: The samples span acute and convalescent COVID-19 from the United States, Italy and Spain. T cells, B-cell-depleted T cells, or PBMCs supplied cDNA or gDNA.

The authors' processing: Reference gene primer amplification gave nucleated cell count estimates. The assay was immunoSEQ multiplex PCR, and TCRdb's table has in-frame clones only and misses some. D and trimming come from the DNA, and the V and J calls and clone size come from that table. The sample contains fewer than 500,000 clones, 86% of which appear only once. V was cut by 1 base and J by 2 bases, with 11 bases left in between. Germline V gene lookup returns CDR1 SGHNT and CDR2 YENEEA. This CDR3 has 15 residues. This receptor was identified in a woman aged 30 to 39 with active or convalescent COVID-19. What was sequenced was peripheral blood. This chain joins TRBV11-3 and TRBJ2-5, with D tentatively TRBD1 (6 bases). The CDR3 spells CASSLAWTEQETQYF. DNA of the CDR3: TGTGCCAGCAGCTTAGCCTGGACAGAGCAAGAGACCCAGTACTTC.